One sample yielded the 20 T cell receptor beta chains listed below, sequenced in a study of blood T cell repertoires in COVID-19. Repertoires were generated with immunoSEQ multiplex PCR, while TCRdb's copy carries only in-frame clones and drops some. The data contain roughly 250,000 clones, approximately 83% of them singletons. The sequencing sample was made of PBMCs or T cells enriched from blood (not recorded which). These receptors all stem from a woman aged 25 to 45 who had recovered from COVID-19.

V gene TRBV28 combines with J gene TRBJ2-5, with TRBD2 identical over 7 bases. This CDR3 has 13 amino acids. Germline CDR1 reads MDHEN; CDR2 reads SYDVKM. The V and J ends lost 7 bases and 5 bases, in that order; junction bases with no gene match: 7. CDR3 nucleotide sequence: TGTGCCAGCACACTTAGCGGGTCGGAGACCCAGTACTTC. Its protein product is CASTLSGSETQYF.

The chain carries TRBV24-1 and TRBJ2-3; 9 bases line up with TRBD2. CDR3 length equals 17 residues. Germline V gene data show CDR1 as KGHDR and CDR2 as SFDVKD. The J segment lost 3 bases and the V segment lost 3 bases, leaving 9 bases of the junction unmatched. The CDR3 DNA follows: TGTGCCACCAGTGATCCGGCGGGGGGGAGGTATACAGATACGCAGTATTTT. The encoded protein is CATSDPAGGRYTDTQYF.

This sequence joins TRBV28 and TRBJ1-5; D not certain. Trimming cost V 2 bases and J 5 bases, with 22 bases left between them. CDR1 and CDR2 (germline): MDHEN, SYDVKM. The CDR3 runs to 18 residues. DNA of the CDR3: TGTGCCAGCAGTTTAAGTGGTCGTAGTTTGGCAGGCGATCAGCCCCAGCATTTT. Protein: CASSLSGRSLAGDQPQHF. Complete variable domain (other parts from reference TRBV28 and TRBJ1-5): DVKVTQSSRYLVKRTGEKVFLECVQDMDHENMFWYRQDPGLGLRLIYFSYDVKMKEKGDIPEGYSVSREKKERFSLILESASTNQTSMYLCASSLSGRSLAGDQPQHFGDGTRLSIL.

This sequence joins TRBV7-9 and TRBJ2-5; D unclear. V lost 5 bases to trimming and J lost 7 bases, with 11 bases between them. The CDR3 runs to 12 residues. Germline values: CDR1 SEHNR, CDR2 FQNEAQ (reference sequence). CDR3 region: CASSLPRATQYF. The CDR3 DNA reads as TGTGCCAGCAGCCTCCCCCGCGCGACCCAGTACTTC.

The gene calls are TRBV5-1 and TRBJ1-4; 8 positions match TRBD1. The V and J ends lost 7 bases and 2 bases, in that order; junction bases with no gene match: 1. Germline V gene sequence: CDR1 SGHRS, CDR2 YFSETQ. The CDR3 runs 13 residues. The CDR3 sequence: CASRDRTNEKLFF. The CDR3 DNA reads as TGCGCCAGCCGGGACAGGACTAATGAAAAACTGTTTTTT.

The J gene is TRBJ2-5, the V gene TRBV6-1; the match to TRBD1 covers 7 bases. The germline V gene has CDR1 MNHNS and CDR2 SASEGT. This CDR3 contains 19 residues. V was pared by 2 bases and J by 1 base, with 16 bases of the junction left unmatched. CDR3 sequence: CASSELGGGFVQIQETQYF. Here the CDR3 DNA reads TGTGCCAGCAGTGAACTAGGGGGCGGATTCGTCCAAATCCAAGAGACCCAGTACTTC.

The V call is TRBV28, the J call TRBJ2-7, with TRBD2 identical over 15 bases. From germline, CDR1 is MDHEN and CDR2 SYDVKM. With V trimmed by 10 bases and J by 9 bases, 7 bases remained unmatched. This CDR3 region has 13 residues. CDR3 coding DNA: TGTGCCACAACCGGGACTAGCGGGGGGACGCAGTACTTC. This gives the protein CATTGTSGGTQYF.

This clone was observed once. V and J are TRBV29-1 and TRBJ1-1; weak D call: TRBD1 (6 bases). Trimming left V 6 bases short and J 2 bases short, with 13 bases between. CDR1 and CDR2 (germline): SQVTM, ANQGSEA. This CDR3 is 13 amino acids long. The CDR3 loop reads CSVQGPKNTEAFF. The CDR3 coding sequence is TGCAGCGTCCAGGGGCCTAAAAACACTGAAGCTTTCTTT.

The chain couples TRBV30 to TRBJ1-4; no clear D gene. This CDR3 is 11 amino acids long. CDR1 and CDR2 (germline): GTSNPN, SVGIG (reference sequence). V was pared by 3 bases and J by 8 bases, with 7 bases between. The CDR3 protein is CAWSPAEKLFF. The CDR3 nucleotides are TGTGCCTGGAGCCCTGCGGAAAAACTGTTTTTT.

This chain joins TRBV27 and TRBJ1-4, with D perhaps matching TRBD1 (5 bases). The CDR3 contains 14 residues. Trimming left V 3 bases short and J 1 base short, with 6 bases between. Germline V gene lookup returns CDR1 MNHEY and CDR2 SMNVEV (reference sequence). The DNA of the CDR3 is TGTGCCAGCAGTTTTGACAGAACTAATGAAAAACTGTTTTTT. Translated: CASSFDRTNEKLFF.

The rearrangement uses TRBV7-8 and TRBJ1-1; a possible D gene is TRBD1 (6 bases). Looked up from germline, CDR1 is SGHVS and CDR2 is FQNEAQ. The CDR3 loop spans 15 amino acids. The V end lost 6 bases, the J end lost 2 bases, and 16 bases lay between the germline ends. The CDR3 DNA reads as TGTGCCAGCAGTCACACTAACAGGGTAAACACTGAAGCTTTCTTT. This sequence encodes CASSHTNRVNTEAFF.

The V gene is TRBV18, the J gene TRBJ2-1; 8 bases map to TRBD2. With 0 bases clipped from V and 5 bases from J, the junction kept 9 bases outside the gene matches. This CDR3 has 17 residues. In germline, CDR1 is KGHSH, CDR2 LQKENI. The chain's CDR3 is CASSPPFRGGQHNEQFF. CDR3 coding DNA: TGTGCCAGCTCACCACCATTTCGGGGGGGGCAACACAATGAGCAGTTCTTC.

The gene calls are TRBV10-1 and TRBJ2-7; possible D gene TRBD1, 6 bases. The CDR3 totals 18 residues. V lost 3 bases and J lost 3, with 24 bases in between. Germline V gives CDR1 WNHNN, CDR2 SYGVQD (reference sequence). CDR3 amino acids: CASSEGGKPGFRGYEQYF. CDR3 sequence (DNA): TGCGCCAGCAGTGAAGGGGGTAAACCCGGTTTTCGGGGCTACGAGCAGTACTTC.

V usage is TRBV14 and J usage is TRBJ2-7; 12 bases map to TRBD2. With 7 bases clipped from V and 4 bases from J, the junction kept 2 bases outside the gene matches. Germline V CDR1 and CDR2: SGHDN, FVKESK. The CDR3 runs 13 residues. The CDR3 sequence: CASKLAGGYEQYF. Written as DNA, the CDR3 is TGTGCCAGCAAACTAGCGGGAGGTTACGAGCAGTACTTC.

The chain carries TRBV6-5 and TRBJ2-5; 9 bases match TRBD1. From germline, CDR1 is MNHEY and CDR2 SVGAGI. V gave up 1 base and J gave up 3 bases; unmatched junction bases: 6. This CDR3 region has 16 residues. As DNA, the CDR3 is TGTGCCAGCAGTTACTGGGGACAGGGTCGAGAAGAGACCCAGTACTTC. Its protein is CASSYWGQGREETQYF.

The chain uses TRBV28 and TRBJ1-5; 11 bases line up with TRBD1. This CDR3 has 15 amino acids. The V gene's germline CDR1 is MDHEN and CDR2 SYDVKM. V lost 6 bases and J lost 4; bases outside the gene matches: 5. As DNA, the CDR3 is TGTGCCAGCAGAGGACAGGGGGCAATAAATCAGCCCCAGCATTTT. Amino acid sequence: CASRGQGAINQPQHF.

The rearrangement joins TRBV10-3 to TRBJ2-2, with 10 positions matching TRBD1. The CDR3 loop spans 17 amino acids. In germline, CDR1 is ENHRY, CDR2 SYGVKD. With V trimmed by 2 bases and J by 5 bases, 8 bases remained unmatched. The CDR3 loop is CAISEPGQGRWTGELFF. The CDR3 DNA follows: TGTGCCATCAGTGAGCCGGGACAGGGGAGATGGACCGGGGAGCTGTTTTTT.

The chain is built from TRBV2 and TRBJ1-3, with 8 bases that match TRBD1. The CDR3 runs 18 residues. The V gene's germline CDR1 is SNHLY and CDR2 FYNNEI. J was trimmed by 0 bases and V by 6 bases; bases with no gene match: 13. In DNA form, the CDR3 reads TGTGCCAGCAGGGCGGGACAGGTGATCTCGAGCTCTGGAAACACCATATATTTT. Translating it yields CASRAGQVISSSGNTIYF.

In DNA, the CDR3 is TGTGCCAGCGGGGTGACAGGGATTAATTCACCCCTCCACTTT. It specifies CASGVTGINSPLHF. V is TRBV6-5 and J is TRBJ1-6, with TRBD1 identical over 7 bases. CDR1 is MNHEY and CDR2 is SVGAGI in the germline V gene. The CDR3 sequence is 14 residues long. V lost 8 bases and J lost 6; bases outside the gene matches: 7.

This chain links TRBV7-9 with TRBJ1-4; D is unclear. The CDR3 has 13 amino acids. The V gene lost 4 bases and the J gene lost 8 bases, with 11 bases spanning the gap. Germline V gives CDR1 SEHNR, CDR2 FQNEAQ (reference sequence). The CDR3 protein is CASSSGREEKLFF. The CDR3 region has the DNA TGTGCCAGCAGCTCTGGTCGTGAGGAAAAACTGTTTTTT.